This T cell receptor beta chain is drawn from a study of cytomegalovirus exposure and HLA in healthy donors. Study-level results: The study flagged some 170 TCR beta chains as cytomegalovirus-associated.

The PCR ran on 60 Vbeta and 13 Jbeta primers. Clones were sequenced by immunoSEQ multiplex PCR, and TCRdb holds only the in-frame ones, with some missing. The sample holds some 150,000 clones; around 60% are singletons and the top ten take under 7.5%. The ends were cut back, 0 bases at V and 2 bases at J, with 14 bases in the middle. The CDR3 has 17 residues. Per the germline V gene, CDR1 is SGHRS and CDR2 is YFSETQ. In regard to this clone: No antigen is known for it.

The receptor was derived from a woman aged 55-69 years in good health and CMV-seropositive. This chain joins TRBV5-1 and TRBJ2-2; perhaps TRBD1 as D (6 bases). Material: PBMCs. CDR3 DNA sequence: TGCGCCAGCAGCTTGGTGACAGGCGTTTCCAACACCGGGGAGCTGTTTTTT. It yields the protein CASSLVTGVSNTGELFF.